This T cell receptor (beta chain) was identified in a study of graft-versus-host responses after intestinal transplantation. Study in general: Induction with anti-thymocyte globulin, then tacrolimus and steroids for approximately three years, was given to all recipients.

V lost 7 bases to trimming and J lost 1 base, with 11 bases between them. Germline lookup yields CDR1 MNHEY and CDR2 SMNVEV (reference sequence). The CDR3 has 13 residues. Overall study findings and caveats: Investigators detected GvH clones in recipient marrow, with some emerging earlier in ileum or blood. GvH clone levels peaked in circulation, and this peak was associated with early post-transplant HvG declines.

Clones were read by immunoSEQ multiplex PCR, and TCRdb kept only the in-frame ones, dropping some. The table records 80,000 or so clones, around 92% of them present only once. Concerning this clone: Its antigen is undetermined.

The sample consisted of PBMCs, taken 98 days after intestinal transplantation. The chain couples TRBV27 to TRBJ2-7; D unclear. This clonotype was obtained from a human patient who received an intestinal transplant, so some T cells may come from the graft donor. CDR3 in amino acids: CASKEIASYEQYF. The CDR3 bases are TGTGCCAGCAAGGAGATCGCTTCCTACGAGCAGTACTTC.